The 27 T cell receptor beta chains below were found in one sample sequenced in a study of cytomegalovirus exposure and HLA in healthy donors. In the PCR, 60 Vbeta and 13 Jbeta primers were used. Sequenced by immunoSEQ multiplex PCR; TCRdb stores in-frame clones only, minus some. The table lists some 110,000 clones, around three quarters of them singletons. Sequenced material: PBMCs. Receptors were obtained from a man aged 35-49 years in good health and CMV-seronegative.

This clone was recorded only once. J is TRBJ1-6 and V is TRBV6-1; D gene ambiguous. The CDR3 extends over 14 amino acids. Trimming stripped 0 bases from V and 7 bases from J, with 7 bases between. Germline CDR1 reads MNHNS; CDR2 reads SASEGT. CDR3 residues: CASSEAGRNSPLHF. The CDR3 DNA follows: TGTGCCAGCAGTGAAGCAGGGAGAAATTCACCCCTCCACTTT.

The CDR3 region has the DNA TGTGCCAGCAGCGACAGGGGGCTTCAGAACACTGAAGCTTTCTTT. Its protein is CASSDRGLQNTEAFF. The chain couples TRBV6-5 to TRBJ1-1; 10 bases align to TRBD1. The trim removed 6 bases at V and 1 base at J, leaving 5 bases unmatched. The CDR3 totals 15 residues. Germline loops: CDR1 MNHEY, CDR2 SVGAGI.

The chain uses TRBV4-2 and TRBJ1-1; 8 bases map to TRBD1. The CDR3 has 15 amino acids. Germline CDR1 LGHNA, CDR2 YNFKEQ. V shed 4 bases, J shed 5 bases, and the junction held 9 bases outside the gene matches. The CDR3 here is CASSPSRTGKTEAFF. CDR3 sequence (DNA): TGTGCCAGCAGCCCCTCGAGGACAGGGAAGACTGAAGCTTTCTTT.

This chain uses TRBV7-2 with TRBJ1-3; possibly TRBD1 for D (5 bases). V shed 2 bases and J shed 4 bases, with 9 bases lying between them. Germline V gene data show CDR1 as SGHTA and CDR2 as FQGNSA. The CDR3 contains 14 residues. This CDR3 is CASSLIGAGNTIYF. CDR3 DNA: TGTGCCAGCAGCTTAATTGGGGCCGGAAACACCATATATTTT.

The chain couples TRBV15 to TRBJ2-6, with no clear D. Trimming shortened V by 2 bases and J by 0 bases, and 2 bases separated the two germline ends. The germline CDR1 and CDR2 sequences are LNHNV and YYDKDF (reference sequence). The CDR3 is 14 residues long. As DNA, the CDR3 is TGTGCCACCAGCAGACTCTCTGGGGCCAACGTCCTGACTTTC. It is translated as CATSRLSGANVLTF.

The V gene is TRBV7-9, the J gene TRBJ1-1, with no clear D. Germline assignment: CDR1 SEHNR and CDR2 FQNEAQ (reference sequence). Trimming shortened V by 5 bases and J by 8 bases, and 15 bases separated the two germline ends. The CDR3 is made up of 13 amino acids. DNA of the CDR3: TGTGCCAGCAGCGTTTTAAGGAGCGTAGAAGCTTTCTTT. This gives the protein CASSVLRSVEAFF.

This clone was observed a handful of times. The rearrangement uses TRBV28 and TRBJ1-5; D is unresolved. Germline V gene lookup returns CDR1 MDHEN and CDR2 SYDVKM. This CDR3 contains 12 residues. The V and J ends lost 8 bases and 4 bases respectively, with 9 bases between them. The CDR3 reads CASLTPNQPQHF. The CDR3 coding sequence is TGTGCCAGCCTAACCCCTAATCAGCCCCAGCATTTT.

The chain carries TRBV7-2 and TRBJ2-2; 10 bases are shared with TRBD1. Germline assignment: CDR1 SGHTA and CDR2 FQGNSA. The CDR3 covers 17 residues. V trimming: 2 bases; J trimming: 4 bases; junction bases outside the gene matches: 7. The CDR3 spells CASSLRRTGGSTGELFF. The CDR3 coding sequence is TGTGCCAGCAGCTTACGTCGGACAGGGGGTAGCACCGGGGAGCTGTTTTTT. The variable domain in full, completed from reference TRBV7-2 and TRBJ2-2, reads GAGVSQSPSNKVTEKGKDVELRCDPISGHTALYWYRQSLGQGLEFLIYFQGNSAPDKSGLPSDRFSAERTGGSVSTLTIQRTQQEDSAVYLCASSLRRTGGSTGELFFGEGSRLTVL.

The chain has TRBV2 and TRBJ2-7; D remains ambiguous. The CDR3 runs 13 residues. Trimming removed 7 bases from V and 3 bases from J, with 13 bases in between. The germline CDR1 and CDR2 sequences are SNHLY and FYNNEI. CDR3 in DNA: TGTGCCAGCACCCTGAGGTACGTCTACGAGCAGTACTTC. Translated: CASTLRYVYEQYF.

This clone has just one count. The chain uses TRBV5-4 and TRBJ2-5, with D perhaps matching TRBD2 (6 bases). This CDR3 spans 14 amino acids. CDR1 is SGHNT, CDR2 YYREEE, per germline (reference sequence). The V and J ends lost 4 bases and 3 bases respectively, with 13 bases between them. Written as DNA, the CDR3 is TGTGCCAGCAGCCACCAGTGGGGGGAAGAGACCCAGTACTTC. It is translated as CASSHQWGEETQYF.

This clone was observed a few times. A junction end diverges from the germline sequence, so it may reflect a read error. The same CDR3 is also encoded by other DNA sequences in this sample. The chain is built from TRBV28 and TRBJ1-1; D is undetermined. CDR1 MDHEN and CDR2 SYDVKM come from the germline V gene. The CDR3 covers 12 residues. The CDR3 DNA sequence: TGTGCCAGCAGTTTACTTGACACGGAAGCTTTCTTT. Its translation is CASSLLDTEAFF.

The chain carries TRBV9 and TRBJ1-4; 8 bases are shared with TRBD1. J lost 7 bases, V lost 4 bases, and 12 bases had no gene match. CDR3 length: 16 amino acids. Germline V gene data show CDR1 as SGDLS and CDR2 as YYNGEE. CDR3 sequence reads: CASSSSGGQVPEKLFF. The CDR3 DNA reads as TGTGCCAGCAGCTCTTCGGGGGGACAGGTGCCTGAAAAACTGTTTTTT.

The V and J genes are TRBV25-1 and TRBJ1-1; D is perhaps TRBD1 (5 bases). The CDR3 is made up of 14 amino acids. Germline CDR1 is MGHDK and CDR2 is SYGVNS. V dropped 3 bases and J dropped 4 bases, with 12 bases sitting between them. The CDR3 region is CASSEIPGGTEAFF. CDR3 nucleotide sequence: TGTGCCAGCAGTGAGATCCCCGGGGGCACTGAAGCTTTCTTT.

The chain combines TRBV9 with TRBJ1-1; TRBD1 is a possible D gene (5 bases). Germline V CDR1 and CDR2: SGDLS, YYNGEE. The V gene lost 0 bases and the J gene lost 4 bases, with 7 bases spanning the gap. CDR3 size: 13 residues. CDR3 coding DNA: TGTGCCAGCAGCGTAGCTGGGGCCACTGAAGCTTTCTTT. Translating it yields CASSVAGATEAFF.

The chain has TRBV5-4 and TRBJ2-5, with D perhaps matching TRBD1 (6 bases). V was shortened by 4 bases and J by 2 bases, with 15 bases between the two germline ends. CDR1 and CDR2 from the germline V gene are SGHNT and YYREEE (reference sequence). The CDR3 spans 15 residues. The CDR3 sequence is CASSLQGIVQETQYF. CDR3 nucleotide sequence: TGTGCCAGCAGCCTCCAGGGGATAGTACAAGAGACCCAGTACTTC.

This clone was found a few times. This chain joins TRBV4-2 and TRBJ2-1; D remains unclear. Germline V CDR1 and CDR2: LGHNA, YNFKEQ. This CDR3 region has 17 residues. V gave up 0 bases and J gave up 7 bases, with 19 bases separating them. CDR3 in amino acids: CASSQDVISPAENEQFF. The DNA for the CDR3 is TGTGCCAGCAGCCAAGATGTAATTAGCCCGGCGGAGAATGAGCAGTTCTTC.

The chain carries TRBV5-1 and TRBJ1-2; tentatively, D is TRBD1 (6 bases). V lost 0 bases to trimming and J lost 5 bases, with 23 bases between them. The germline V gene has CDR1 SGHRS and CDR2 YFSETQ. The CDR3 length is 18 residues. CDR3 in amino acids: CASSLDVQGQGKVYGYTF. The DNA for the CDR3 is TGCGCCAGCAGCTTGGATGTTCAGGGGCAGGGGAAGGTGTATGGCTACACCTTC.

This rearrangement joins TRBV6-4 to TRBJ2-3; 7 nucleotides agree with TRBD1. CDR1 is MRHNA and CDR2 is SNTAGT in the germline V gene. The CDR3 has 14 amino acids. With 5 bases clipped from V and 0 bases from J, the junction kept 2 bases outside the gene matches. CDR3: CASSMGQSTDTQYF. CDR3 nucleotide sequence: TGTGCCAGCAGTATGGGACAGAGCACAGATACGCAGTATTTT.

This rearrangement joins TRBV5-4 to TRBJ2-7; 7 bases match TRBD1. V gave up 4 bases and J gave up 0 bases; unmatched junction bases: 4. Per germline, CDR1 SGHNT and CDR2 YYREEE (reference sequence). This CDR3 contains 14 residues. CDR3 nucleotides: TGTGCCAGCAGCCCGGGACAGATCTCCTACGAGCAGTACTTC. This gives the protein CASSPGQISYEQYF. The full variable domain, with the rest looked up from reference TRBV5-4 and TRBJ2-7, is ETGVTQSPTHLIKTRGQQVTLRCSSQSGHNTVSWYQQALGQGPQFIFQYYREEENGRGNFPPRFSGLQFPNYSSELNVNALELDDSALYLCASSPGQISYEQYFGPGTRLTVT.

The chain joins TRBV7-2 to TRBJ1-4; unclear D gene. Germline loops: CDR1 SGHTA, CDR2 FQGNSA. This CDR3 region has 15 residues. Trimming pared 3 bases from V and 5 bases from J, leaving 13 bases between. Here the CDR3 DNA reads TGTGCCAGCAGCTTTCAGGCCGGTTTAAATGAAAAACTGTTTTTT. Its translation is CASSFQAGLNEKLFF.

The chain combines TRBV19 with TRBJ2-5, with D possibly matching TRBD1 (5 bases). The J call may be faulty, since TRBJ2-7 better matches the DNA end. This CDR3 region has 14 residues. Per the germline V gene, CDR1 is LNHDA and CDR2 is SQIVND (reference sequence). The CDR3 here is CASSPAGNAYEQYF. DNA of the CDR3: TGTGCCAGTAGCCCGGCAGGGAATGCCTACGAGCAGTACTTC.

V and J are TRBV7-2 and TRBJ2-5, with 8 bases fitting TRBD2. The germline CDR1 and CDR2 sequences are SGHTA and FQGNSA. V lost 2 bases to trimming and J lost 7 bases; unmatched junction nucleotides: 12. The length of the CDR3 is 16 residues. CDR3 in amino acids: CASSLFGTGGLVTQYF. The CDR3 bases are TGTGCCAGCAGCTTATTTGGGACGGGGGGGCTAGTGACCCAGTACTTC.

The CDR3 region is CASSLRGISNQPQHF. As DNA, the CDR3 is TGTGCCAGTAGCCTAAGGGGGATTAGCAATCAGCCCCAGCATTTT. This chain connects TRBV19 to TRBJ1-5; TRBD1 might be the D (6 bases). Trimming left V 6 bases short and J 0 bases short, with 12 bases between. This CDR3 comprises 15 residues. Germline CDR1 and CDR2: LNHDA and SQIVND (reference sequence).

This sequence joins TRBV19 and TRBJ1-5; D not resolved. V lost 5 bases and J lost 1, with 9 bases in between. This CDR3 contains 14 residues. CDR1 is LNHDA, CDR2 SQIVND, per germline (reference sequence). The CDR3, as DNA: TGTGCCAGTAGTCCAGGTGGAAGCAATCAGCCCCAGCATTTT. Translating it yields CASSPGGSNQPQHF.

The J gene is TRBJ1-1, the V gene TRBV4-2, with TRBD1 as a possible D gene (6 bases). Germline V gene lookup returns CDR1 LGHNA and CDR2 YNFKEQ. The CDR3 length is 14 residues. Trimming removed 2 bases at V and 5 bases at J, with 12 bases between. CDR3 sequence (DNA): TGTGCCAGCAGCCAACCGACAGGCAGGACTGAAGCTTTCTTT. Translating gives CASSQPTGRTEAFF.

With respect to this clone: Other DNA sequences within the sample encode an identical CDR3. V and J are TRBV7-3 and TRBJ1-1; 8 bases align to TRBD1. The CDR3 has 14 residues. The V and J ends lost 2 bases and 1 base, in that order; junction bases with no gene match: 0. Germline loops: CDR1 SGHTA, CDR2 FQGTGA. The CDR3 nucleotides read TGTGCCAGCAGCTTAGGACAGGGGAACACTGAAGCTTTCTTT. Residues: CASSLGQGNTEAFF.

The rearrangement joins TRBV7-2 to TRBJ1-1, with 11 bases lining up with TRBD1. With 2 bases clipped from V and 4 bases from J, the junction kept 3 bases outside the gene matches. This CDR3 has 15 residues. Germline CDR1 is SGHTA and CDR2 is FQGNSA. In nucleotides, the CDR3 is TGTGCCAGCAGCTTATTGGGACAGGGGGGCACTGAAGCTTTCTTT. It codes for CASSLLGQGGTEAFF.